Here is one T cell receptor (beta chain) with its context. Its recognized antigen is unknown. Per-base qualities were not stored, and no clone one base away is much larger. The entry originates in a study of cytomegalovirus exposure and HLA in healthy donors (dated by TCRdb to 2016 to 2017). Regarding the study in general: An earlier analysis of 587 of the donors reported 250 to 350 Gb of sequence data and 117 million unique TCR beta sequences obtained from approximately 180 million T cells. Class I and class II HLA loci were covered by the typing at four-digit resolution. Roughly 300 gigabases of sequencing data and tens of millions of unique TCR sequences were included in an early release covering about 600 HLA-typed donors. The study aimed to test whether cataloging public T cell receptors could reveal signatures of past pathogen exposure. Donor age, sex, ethnicity and CMV serostatus were compiled alongside the repertoire data. Among the 398 genotyped donors, about 85% belonged to the genetic ancestry cluster associated with self-reported Caucasian donors. The study combined high-throughput TCR immunosequencing, statistical association of individual TCRs with disease status, and machine learning to predict cytomegalovirus infection status. Every discovery cohort repertoire had been produced on one sequencing platform. Typing coverage differed by locus: A, B, C, DRB1 and DQB1 were typed in roughly 620-630 donors, DQA1 in 522, DPA1 in around 600, and DPB1 in 450 to 480. The later analysis used no new phenotypic data to find candidate immune exposures, relying instead on TCR beta sequences and their occurrence across donors. A later analysis re-analyzed previously published TCR beta repertoires from 500 to 700 donors and added high-resolution HLA genotyping to study TCR occurrence patterns. The study used immunosequencing to profile the T cell repertoires of 600 to 850 subjects and linked those repertoires to cytomegalovirus serostatus. To decide whether each TCR beta V gene segment behaved as functional or pseudogenic, an earlier analysis of fewer than 750 of the donors relied on high-throughput TCR beta sequencing. Among 300 to 500 genotyped donors of the cohort, an average of around 250,000 unique TCR beta nucleotide sequences was sequenced per donor, of which approximately 19% were non-productive. In a later genetic analysis, genome-wide SNP genotypes for about three fifths of the roughly 670 donors were used, and that subset was treated as a discovery cohort. Five DR-DQ haplotypes were handled as single units for association and clustering, since linkage in the cohort was strong. Along with the approximately 700-subject first cohort, a separate validation cohort of over 90 different subjects was used. General findings and caveats noted by the study authors: Broadly in line with IMGT annotations, most TCR beta V segments showed up in productive rearrangements about 90% or about 30% of the time in an earlier analysis of 450 to 750 of the donors. In vitro tests confirmed that a few of the cytomegalovirus-associated TCR beta chains recognize cytomegalovirus antigens. Because HLA typing was unavailable for some donors at each locus, only the typed subset was used in association tests. Most TCR sequences were observed very rarely across donors, whereas some public TCRs were present in many individuals. The authors suggested that the approach could potentially be generalized to other disease states and immunological phenotypes. For the cohort, immune exposure information was limited to CMV serostatus. The cohort was sequenced for TCR beta chains only, and without alpha or paired-chain data the features that could be detected were limited. A later genetic analysis associated a missense DCLRE1C variant with V-gene and J-gene trimming of TCR beta chains, and an independent cohort replicated the association. Roughly uniform sequencing depth across donors was assumed in presence/absence analyses, although this assumption may not hold. In a later analysis, the rate of TCR association differed among HLA loci, with DRB1 alleles having the most associated TCRs and HLA-C alleles having the fewest. A later analysis found that most CMV-associated TCR beta chains appeared HLA-restricted, with HLA associations seemingly driven largely by CMV exposure. When HLA alleles, especially DR and DQ, strongly co-occurred, TCR associations were difficult to assign to individual alleles. In both the original and validation cohorts, the classifier was reported to diagnose cytomegalovirus status with high specificity and sensitivity. Correlated functional status among segregating V segments might be attributable to linkage disequilibrium, but an unknown experimental factor could not be ruled out. In a later genetic analysis, fewer N-insertions in productive TCRs were reported among donors in an Asian-associated ancestry cluster than the 666-donor mean. A further reported finding was that TCR beta sequences accurately predicted the HLA-A and HLA-B alleles for most subjects in the first cohort. A later analysis associated 15,000 to 20,000 TCR beta sequences with specific HLA alleles at a false discovery rate of 0.05. The earlier analysis of 587 of the donors excluded 15 to 20 rarely observed V segments, including chromosome 9 orphons, because counts were too low. Some IMGT-functional V segments, including TRBV6-2 and TRBV6-3, could not be distinguished by the 87-base-pair reads and were therefore excluded. The sequencing pipeline was judged likely to have produced a cluster of highly shared sequence variants as a technical artifact. The study listed 150 to 200 TCR beta chains as associated with cytomegalovirus. Compared with equally common non-associated chains, HLA-associated TCR beta chains in a later analysis were more clonally expanded and had lower generation probabilities. In a later analysis, several top co-occurrence clusters were reported to appear linked to parvovirus B19, influenza, CMV and Epstein-Barr virus.

The cohort was made up of 500 to 850 healthy bone marrow donors. Cohort members were all nominally healthy when sampled, although unrecorded immune exposures were likely present. The donor was CMV seronegative and was included in the group of approximately 350 seronegative cohort members. A peripheral blood sample was provided by each donor, and peripheral blood mononuclear cells were used for TCR beta sequencing. The Qiagen DNeasy Blood Extraction Kit was used to extract genomic DNA from the blood cell samples. The library was built by means of the immunoSEQ multiplex PCR assay. For the multiplex PCR, a mixture combining 60 forward primers for TCR Vbeta segments and 13 reverse primers for TCR Jbeta segments was used. The CDR3 region of rearranged TCR beta genes was amplified from genomic DNA by a multiplex PCR assay. Amplified TCR beta libraries were sequenced as 87-base-pair reads on the Illumina HiSeq System. Per the original workflow: A later analysis counted approximately 84 million unique TCR beta chains across the 670 or so repertoires, and roughly 11 million of these chains were shared by at least two donors. Raw reads were error-corrected and collapsed into unique sequences by a nearest-neighbor algorithm in which closely related sequences were merged to remove PCR and sequencing errors. V, D and J gene segments were assigned by aligning CDR3 sequences to IMGT reference sequences. Each retained sequence needed at least a six-nucleotide match to both a V gene segment and a J gene segment. A rearrangement was called productive if the CDR3 had no stop codons and remained in frame with V and J, and every other rearrangement was called non-productive. CDR3 was defined by IMGT convention, running from the second conserved V-encoded cysteine to the conserved J-encoded phenylalanine. The earlier analysis of approximately 500 of the donors excluded sequences that lacked an unambiguous match to a single V gene segment. In an earlier analysis of approximately 550 of the donors, V segments were called functional above 56.7% productive rearrangements and were called segregating when the between-donor standard deviation exceeded 5%. To diagnose cytomegalovirus status from the catalog of TCR beta chain sequences, a statistical classification framework was built. In a later analysis, TCR nucleotide sequences were compared against IMGT/GENE-DB human TR gene sequences so that V and J genes could be assigned. The TCRdist pipeline was used in a later analysis to assign CDR3 sequences and most-parsimonious VDJ recombination scenarios. In a later analysis, each TCR beta chain was defined by its CDR3 amino acid sequence together with its V-gene family, and reads lacking a unique V-gene family were excluded. A later analysis removed nearly 600 highly shared, low-generation-probability nucleotide sequences to deal with suspected cross-contamination and a sequencing artifact. A later analysis calculated a clonal expansion index for each public chain from normalized within-repertoire ranks of inferred template counts. In a later analysis, generation probabilities were computed with a VDJ recombination model fitted to out-of-frame rearrangements, and the resulting probabilities were checked against IGoR. Hypergeometric tests were used in a later analysis to score TCR-TCR, TCR-HLA and TCR-CMV co-occurrence, with a repertoire-size bias correction applied to the TCR pairs. A later analysis estimated false discovery rates by permuting HLA or CMV assignments 20 times. In a later analysis, co-occurring TCRs were grouped using DBSCAN, and TCRdist sequence similarity was added for clustering within HLA-allele-positive subsets. Repertoires with fewer than 30,000 or more than 120,000 public chains, plus five repertoires with anomalous nucleotide sharing, were excluded from co-occurrence clustering. The immuneACCESS repertoire file appears here via TCRdb, limited to in-frame rearrangements. These files lack a portion of the clones; in checked studies, under half of the deficit traces to unresolved V genes, and the cause of the others is not known. V and J calls and clone size are given by that table; D and trimming were obtained from the DNA. This sample lists more than 110,000 clones; approximately 80% were detected once. In total, the top ten clones hold 2% to 2.5% of the sample.

Including cysteine and phenylalanine, the CDR3 has 21 amino acids. Of all the DNA, just the CDR3 is kept, 63 bases in frame from base 1. Sequenced input: PBMCs. The chain is assembled from TRBV1 and TRBJ2-3; no check of the table's D call, TRBD2, against the DNA was made. TRBV1 is a pseudogene locus. The receptor was isolated from a man between 45 and 60 years old in good health and CMV-seronegative. The CDR3 is CTSSQEGVLLKAGGSTDTQYF. The nucleotides read TGCACCAGCAGCCAAGAAGGGGTTTTATTGAAAGCGGGTGGAAGCACAGATACGCAGTATTTT.